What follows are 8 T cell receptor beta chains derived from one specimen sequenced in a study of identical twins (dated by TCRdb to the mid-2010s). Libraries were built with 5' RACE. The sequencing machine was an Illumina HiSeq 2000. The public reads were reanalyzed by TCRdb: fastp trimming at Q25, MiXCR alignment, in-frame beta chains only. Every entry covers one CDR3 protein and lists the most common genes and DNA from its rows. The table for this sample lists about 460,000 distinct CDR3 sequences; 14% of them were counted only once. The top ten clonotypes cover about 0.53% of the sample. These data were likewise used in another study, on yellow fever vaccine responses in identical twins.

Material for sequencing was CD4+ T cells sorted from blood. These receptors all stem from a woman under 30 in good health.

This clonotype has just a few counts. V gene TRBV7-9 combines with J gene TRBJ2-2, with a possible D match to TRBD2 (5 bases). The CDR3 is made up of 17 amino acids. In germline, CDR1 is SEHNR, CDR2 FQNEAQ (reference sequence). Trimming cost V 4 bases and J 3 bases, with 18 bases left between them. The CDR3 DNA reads TGTGCCAGCAGCTCCCGGACTGGACCGACTTACACCGGGGAGCTGTTTTTT. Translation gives CASSSRTGPTYTGELFF.

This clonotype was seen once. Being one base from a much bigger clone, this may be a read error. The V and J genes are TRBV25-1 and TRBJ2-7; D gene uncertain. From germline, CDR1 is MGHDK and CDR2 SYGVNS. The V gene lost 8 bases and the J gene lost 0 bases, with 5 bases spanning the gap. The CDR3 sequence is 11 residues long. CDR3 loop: CASQSSYEQYV. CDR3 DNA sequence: TGTGCCAGCCAGAGCTCCTACGAGCAGTACGTC.

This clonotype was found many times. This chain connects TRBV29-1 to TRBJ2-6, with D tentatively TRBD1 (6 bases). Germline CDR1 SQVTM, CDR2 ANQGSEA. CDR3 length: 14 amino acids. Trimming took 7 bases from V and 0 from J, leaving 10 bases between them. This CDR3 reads CSAQGSSGANVLTF. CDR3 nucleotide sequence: TGCAGCGCCCAGGGGAGCTCTGGGGCCAACGTCCTGACTTTC.

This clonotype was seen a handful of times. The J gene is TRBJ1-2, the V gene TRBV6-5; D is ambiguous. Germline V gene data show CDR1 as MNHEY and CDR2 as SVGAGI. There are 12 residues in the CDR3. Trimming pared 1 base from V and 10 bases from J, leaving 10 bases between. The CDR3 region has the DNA TGTGCCAGCAGTTACTTGGGTAGCTTCTACACCTTC. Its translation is CASSYLGSFYTF.

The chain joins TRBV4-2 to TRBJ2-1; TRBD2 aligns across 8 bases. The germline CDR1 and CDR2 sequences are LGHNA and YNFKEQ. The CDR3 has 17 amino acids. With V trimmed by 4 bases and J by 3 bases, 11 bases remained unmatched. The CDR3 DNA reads TGTGCCAGCAGCCCTCTTGTCAAGCGGGAGAGCTACAATGAGCAGTTCTTC. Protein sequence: CASSPLVKRESYNEQFF.

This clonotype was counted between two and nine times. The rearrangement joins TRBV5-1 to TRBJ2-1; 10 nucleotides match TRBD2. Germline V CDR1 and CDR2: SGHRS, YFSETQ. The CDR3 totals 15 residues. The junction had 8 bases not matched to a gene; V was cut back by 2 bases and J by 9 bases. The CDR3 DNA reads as TGCGCCAGCAGCTTTAAAGCGGGGGGGCGTAGTGAGCAGTTCTTC. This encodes CASSFKAGGRSEQFF.

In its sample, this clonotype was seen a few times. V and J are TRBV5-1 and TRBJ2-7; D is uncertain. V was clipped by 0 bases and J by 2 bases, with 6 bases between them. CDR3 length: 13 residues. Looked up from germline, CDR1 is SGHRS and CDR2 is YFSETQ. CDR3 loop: CASSLGMAYEQYF. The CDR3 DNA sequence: TGCGCCAGCAGCTTGGGGATGGCCTACGAGCAGTACTTC.

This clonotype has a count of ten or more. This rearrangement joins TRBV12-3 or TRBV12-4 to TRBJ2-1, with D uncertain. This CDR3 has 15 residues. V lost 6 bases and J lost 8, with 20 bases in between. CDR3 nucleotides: TGTGCCAGCAGCCCGCTCGGCCCCCGAAGCTATGAGCAGTTCTTC. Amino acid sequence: CASSPLGPRSYEQFF.